These 2 T cell receptor beta chains originate from one sample sequenced in a study of cytomegalovirus exposure and HLA in healthy donors. This PCR relied on a set of 60 Vbeta primers and 13 Jbeta primers. Sequencing used immunoSEQ multiplex PCR; TCRdb keeps in-frame clones, though not all of them. The data hold 200,000 to 250,000 clones, with roughly four fifths observed a single time. Sequences were obtained from PBMCs. The receptors were sampled from a woman between 40 and 50 years old in good health and CMV-seronegative.

The rearrangement links TRBV9 to TRBJ1-1, with D uncertain. V lost 0 bases and J 1 base, leaving 13 bases between the germline ends. Looked up from germline, CDR1 is SGDLS and CDR2 is YYNGEE. The length of the CDR3 is 16 residues. Here the CDR3 reads CASSVGAGIGNTEAFF. CDR3 sequence (DNA): TGTGCCAGCAGCGTAGGGGCGGGGATTGGGAACACTGAAGCTTTCTTT. The full variable domain, completed using reference TRBV9 and TRBJ1-1, is DSGVTQTPKHLITATGQRVTLRCSPRSGDLSVYWYQQSLDQGLQFLIQYYNGEERAKGNILERFSAQQFPDLHSELNLSSLELGDSALYFCASSVGAGIGNTEAFFGQGTRLTVV.

This chain connects TRBV7-9 to TRBJ2-3; TRBD2 aligns across 8 bases. V was clipped by 1 base and J by 5 bases; unmatched bases: 5. The CDR3 loop spans 15 amino acids. Germline-derived CDR1 and CDR2 are SEHNR and FQNEAQ (reference sequence). The CDR3 DNA reads as TGTGCCAGCAGCTTAGACGGGAGCGGGAGAGATACGCAGTATTTT. Protein product: CASSLDGSGRDTQYF.